The 23 T cell receptor beta chains in this list originate from one sample, sequenced in a study of shared clonotypes between healthy human individuals. Assay used: immunoSEQ multiplex PCR; TCRdb lists only in-frame clones, some missing. This sample yields 2.5 million or so clones, of which 90% to 95% are seen a single time; over 0.12% belongs to the top ten. Sequenced input: naive CD4+ T cells sorted from blood. Specified subset: CD45RA+ positively selected. The receptors come from a man aged 18 to 29 in good health.

This chain uses TRBV15 with TRBJ1-1; perhaps TRBD1 as D (5 bases). The V end lost 1 base, the J end lost 8 bases, and 11 bases lay between the germline ends. CDR1 is LNHNV, CDR2 YYDKDF, per germline (reference sequence). The CDR3 is made up of 13 amino acids. The CDR3 DNA reads TGTGCCACCAGCAGAGGTACCCCAGGGGAAGCTTTCTTT. Its translation is CATSRGTPGEAFF. Drawing the rest from reference TRBV15 and TRBJ1-1, the complete variable domain is DAMVIQNPRYQVTQFGKPVTLSCSQTLNHNVMYWYQQKSSQAPKLLFHYYDKDFNNEADTPDNFQSRRPNTSFCFLDIRSPGLGDTAMYLCATSRGTPGEAFFGQGTRLTVV.

This clone was picked up one time. The rearrangement links TRBV5-1 to TRBJ2-3, with 7 bases that match TRBD1. Trimming took 6 bases from V and 5 from J; bases not matched to a gene: 9. CDR3 length: 14 residues. Germline V CDR1 and CDR2: SGHRS, YFSETQ. CDR3 in amino acids: CASTEDRVIDTQYF. The CDR3 DNA is TGCGCCAGCACCGAAGACAGGGTCATAGATACGCAGTATTTT.

This clone was counted a single time. The V and J genes are TRBV18 and TRBJ2-5; 7 nucleotides agree with TRBD1. The tail of the sequence fits TRBJ2-7 better, so the J call may be wrong. CDR3 length equals 17 residues. Germline assignment: CDR1 KGHSH and CDR2 LQKENI. The CDR3 DNA is TGTGCCAGCTCACCACCGATTGGGGACAGTAATTCCTACGAGCAGTACTTC. This codes for CASSPPIGDSNSYEQYF.

The chain has TRBV5-6 and TRBJ2-5, with TRBD2 matching 11 bases. V was pared by 1 base and J by 5 bases, with 7 bases of the junction left unmatched. Germline CDR1 reads SGHDT; CDR2 reads YYEEEE. This CDR3 has 16 residues. This chain's CDR3 is CASSLTSGGNEETQYF. For the CDR3, the DNA is TGTGCCAGCAGCTTGACTAGCGGGGGTAATGAGGAGACCCAGTACTTC.

This sequence joins TRBV2 and TRBJ2-3; D remains unclear. The CDR3 runs 13 residues. V was trimmed by 6 bases and J by 1 base, leaving 8 bases between them. Germline-derived CDR1 and CDR2 are SNHLY and FYNNEI. The CDR3: CASREWGTDTQYF. The CDR3 DNA is TGTGCCAGCAGGGAGTGGGGCACAGATACGCAGTATTTT.

In the case of this clone: This sample includes further DNA sequences coding for the same CDR3. V usage is TRBV19 and J usage is TRBJ1-2; D possibly corresponds to TRBD1 (5 bases). The V end lost 5 bases, the J end lost 5 bases, and 12 bases lay between the germline ends. This CDR3 region has 13 residues. The germline V gene encodes CDR1 LNHDA and CDR2 SQIVND (reference sequence). In DNA form, the CDR3 reads TGTGCCAGTAGTCTCCAGGGATTATATGGCTACACCTTC. This encodes CASSLQGLYGYTF.

The chain uses TRBV30 and TRBJ1-2, with 7 bases aligning to TRBD1. V was pared by 0 bases and J by 8 bases, with 6 bases of the junction left unmatched. The CDR3 is 13 amino acids. Germline lookup yields CDR1 GTSNPN and CDR2 SVGIG (reference sequence). CDR3 sequence (DNA): TGTGCCTGGAGTGTTCCACAGGGGAGGGGCTACACCTTC. Amino acid sequence: CAWSVPQGRGYTF.

The V gene is TRBV30, the J gene TRBJ2-7; D gene unclear. The CDR3 contains 11 residues. Germline-derived CDR1 and CDR2 are GTSNPN and SVGIG (reference sequence). V lost 7 bases and J 1 base, leaving 8 bases between the germline ends. For the CDR3, the DNA is TGTGCCTCGAAACGGTCCTACGAGCAGTACTTC. Protein sequence: CASKRSYEQYF.

Turning to this clone: This sample includes further DNA sequences coding for the same CDR3. The chain has TRBV5-6 and TRBJ1-1; 10 bases fit TRBD1. Germline values: CDR1 SGHDT, CDR2 YYEEEE. The V and J ends lost 4 bases and 5 bases, in that order; junction bases with no gene match: 5. This CDR3 has 14 residues. CDR3 in amino acids: CASSPDRGRTEAFF. In DNA, the CDR3 is TGTGCCAGCAGCCCGGACAGGGGGAGGACTGAAGCTTTCTTT.

Comments on this clone: This CDR3 is also generated by other DNA sequences in the sample. This chain joins TRBV30 and TRBJ1-5; unclear D gene. The CDR3 length is 13 residues. V lost 2 bases, J lost 5 bases, and 10 bases lay in between. Per the germline V gene, CDR1 is GTSNPN and CDR2 is SVGIG (reference sequence). CDR3 DNA sequence: TGTGCCTGGAGTTCAGGAAACGATCAGCCCCAGCATTTT. Protein product: CAWSSGNDQPQHF.

This rearrangement joins TRBV19 to TRBJ1-1; D not certain. Germline CDR1 is LNHDA and CDR2 is SQIVND (reference sequence). The V gene lost 5 bases and the J gene lost 5 bases, with 9 bases spanning the gap. The CDR3 loop spans 12 amino acids. The CDR3, as DNA: TGTGCCAGTAGTGTCCGGGCGACTGAAGCTTTCTTT. It yields the protein CASSVRATEAFF.

This clone has just one count. The chain recombines TRBV6-5 with TRBJ1-5, with D perhaps matching TRBD1 (5 bases). Trimming shortened V by 6 bases and J by 0 bases, and 12 bases separated the two germline ends. The CDR3 totals 15 residues. Germline-derived CDR1 and CDR2 are MNHEY and SVGAGI. The CDR3 DNA is TGTGCCAGCAGAACGGGACTCAGTAGCAATCAGCCCCAGCATTTT. Its protein product is CASRTGLSSNQPQHF.

V and J are TRBV25-1 and TRBJ2-3, with 10 positions matching TRBD2. V shed 8 bases, J shed 8 bases, and the junction held 4 bases outside the gene matches. Germline V lookup: CDR1 MGHDK, CDR2 SYGVNS. This CDR3 is built from 12 residues. CDR3 residues: CASRLAGGTQYF. CDR3 DNA: TGTGCCAGCCGATTAGCGGGGGGTACGCAGTATTTT.

V and J are TRBV11-2 and TRBJ1-1, with 8 bases fitting TRBD1. Germline CDR1 and CDR2: SGHAT and FQNNGV. The trim removed 7 bases at V and 10 bases at J, leaving 11 bases unmatched. The CDR3 has 13 residues. The CDR3 region is CASNYGQGGAAFF. CDR3 DNA: TGTGCCAGCAACTACGGACAGGGTGGTGCAGCTTTCTTT.

This sequence joins TRBV10-3 and TRBJ1-1; D gene uncertain. The CDR3 contains 14 residues. Trimming removed 7 bases from V and 2 bases from J, with 14 bases in between. Germline assignment: CDR1 ENHRY and CDR2 SYGVKD. CDR3 in amino acids: CAINQEAGNTEAFF. DNA for the CDR3: TGTGCCATCAACCAGGAAGCAGGAAACACTGAAGCTTTCTTT.

This chain links TRBV7-2 with TRBJ1-4; D might be TRBD1 (5 bases). V dropped 0 bases and J dropped 5 bases, with 10 bases sitting between them. The CDR3 is 15 amino acids. CDR1 is SGHTA, CDR2 FQGNSA, per germline. The chain's CDR3 is CASSLAGGANEKLFF. CDR3 DNA sequence: TGTGCCAGCAGCTTAGCGGGTGGGGCCAATGAAAAACTGTTTTTT. The full variable domain, its missing parts supplied by reference TRBV7-2 and TRBJ1-4, is GAGVSQSPSNKVTEKGKDVELRCDPISGHTALYWYRQSLGQGLEFLIYFQGNSAPDKSGLPSDRFSAERTGGSVSTLTIQRTQQEDSAVYLCASSLAGGANEKLFFGSGTQLSVL.

The chain has TRBV5-4 and TRBJ2-3; D possibly matches TRBD1 or TRBD2 (6 bases each). V was cut by 0 bases and J by 2 bases, with 19 bases left in between. Germline CDR1 is SGHNT and CDR2 is YYREEE (reference sequence). CDR3 size: 18 residues. The CDR3 bases are TGTGCCAGCAGCTTGGAGGGAAGGGGGGCTGTTATCACAGATACGCAGTATTTT. This translates into CASSLEGRGAVITDTQYF.

The chain couples TRBV9 to TRBJ1-2; maybe TRBD1 (6 bases). The V and J ends lost 3 bases and 0 bases respectively, with 12 bases between them. Germline-derived CDR1 and CDR2 are SGDLS and YYNGEE. This CDR3 region has 15 residues. The CDR3 loop reads CASSEGGESNYGYTF. CDR3 bases: TGTGCCAGCAGCGAGGGGGGCGAATCTAACTATGGCTACACCTTC.

The chain recombines TRBV2 with TRBJ2-5; TRBD2 matches at 12 bases. The CDR3 spans 15 residues. With V trimmed by 2 bases and J by 4 bases, 2 bases remained unmatched. Germline V gene data show CDR1 as SNHLY and CDR2 as FYNNEI. The CDR3 spells CASSETSGRSETQYF. The CDR3 DNA reads as TGTGCCAGCAGTGAAACTAGCGGGAGGTCAGAGACCCAGTACTTC.

CDR3 nucleotides: TGTGCCAGCAGCGGACAGGGCTTGCTGTTTTTT. This gives the protein CASSGQGLLFF. V gene TRBV9 combines with J gene TRBJ2-2; 7 bases agree with TRBD1. V trimming: 3 bases; J trimming: 13 bases; junction bases outside the gene matches: 3. The CDR3 sequence is 11 residues long. The germline gives CDR1 SGDLS, CDR2 YYNGEE. Full variable domain (rest looked up from reference TRBV9 and TRBJ2-2): DSGVTQTPKHLITATGQRVTLRCSPRSGDLSVYWYQQSLDQGLQFLIQYYNGEERAKGNILERFSAQQFPDLHSELNLSSLELGDSALYFCASSGQGLLFFGEGSRLTVL.

This clone was observed a few times. This chain uses TRBV5-4 with TRBJ1-5; TRBD1 matches 8 bases. Germline V gene data show CDR1 as SGHNT and CDR2 as YYREEE (reference sequence). The CDR3 covers 15 residues. After removal of 4 bases from V and 2 bases from J, the junction contained 5 bases not matched to a gene. CDR3 DNA: TGTGCCAGCAGCCCAGGACAGGGCGGCAATCAGCCCCAGCATTTT. This translates into CASSPGQGGNQPQHF.

The chain carries TRBV4-1 and TRBJ2-7; 7 bases are a match to TRBD1. Germline V lookup: CDR1 MGHRA, CDR2 YSYEKL. CDR3 length equals 14 residues. With 5 bases clipped from V and 7 bases from J, the junction kept 11 bases outside the gene matches. The CDR3 region is CASSSPGQRREQYF. CDR3 bases: TGCGCCAGCAGCTCTCCGGGACAGAGACGGGAGCAGTACTTC.

The chain uses TRBV27 and TRBJ1-1; tentative D call: TRBD1 (6 bases). Germline V gene lookup returns CDR1 MNHEY and CDR2 SMNVEV (reference sequence). There are 15 residues in the CDR3. The V and J ends lost 2 bases and 0 bases respectively, with 10 bases between them. CDR3 nucleotides: TGTGCCAGCAGTTTAGCCCGGACAGTGAACACTGAAGCTTTCTTT. Protein: CASSLARTVNTEAFF.